The TCR beta chain described here comes from a study of molecular identifiers for immune sequencing clone quantification. Naive CD8 sequencing libraries were generated from roughly 18,000 to 920,000 sorted cells, with 10%, 30% or 50% RNA as input. As CD8+CD4-CCR7+CD45RA+ cells, naive CD8 T cells were sorted. There are 14 residues in the CDR3. The V end was cut by 1 base, the J end by 2 bases, with 6 bases between. The authors built bulk TCR libraries by previously described methods with listed TCR primers. Each CDR3 protein gets one entry after TCRdb re-called the PCR reads with MiXCR. The table includes roughly 50,000 distinct CDR3 sequences, roughly a third detected once.

The rearrangement joins TRBV12-3 or TRBV12-4 to TRBJ2-1, with D uncertain. This clonotype was obtained from a human donor in good health. Some libraries in this study had Jurkat cell RNA spiked in. Sequencing input: naive CD8+ T cells from blood, with Jurkat cell RNA spiked in. The subset is: FACS-sorted CD8+CD4-CCR7+CD45RA+ naive T cells. The CDR3 sequence is CASSLVVTYNEQFF. The CDR3 DNA reads TGTGCCAGCAGTTTAGTGGTTACCTACAATGAGCAGTTCTTC.